Below, one TCR beta chain is given with its context. This clone is termed large (0.1 to 1%). Its antigen is currently not known. No quality values exist for individual bases; no much larger clone is one base distant. V and J are truncated by 1 base and 3 bases respectively, leaving an intervening sequence of 7 bases. The CDR3 measures 13 amino acids from cysteine to phenylalanine. The CDR3 DNA has 39 bases and is translated from base 1. The collaborating institutions used their own protocols to collect whole blood in K2EDTA tubes. For TCRbeta analysis, collaborator samples were shipped as frozen whole blood, as isolated PBMCs, or as DNA extracted from either sample type. TCRbeta CDR3 regions were amplified from genomic DNA using the immunoSEQ Assay, a bias-controlled multiplex PCR. The paper's data handling went like this. The number of nucleated cells in each sample was estimated by amplification of reference gene primers within the assay. To quantify the absolute abundance of each unique TCRbeta CDR3 rearrangement, sequence reads were collapsed and filtered. For each sample, productive Simpson clonality was calculated by taking the square root of Simpson's diversity index across productive rearrangements. This immuneACCESS table, as held by TCRdb, lists in-frame sequences with V and J called but not all clones. Of the missing ones, under half trace to an unresolved V gene in checked studies; the others have no known cause. The V and J calls and clone size come from that table; D and trimming were worked out from the DNA. This sample comprises some 89,000 clones, about 84% of them detected only once. The top ten clonotypes cover about 4.5% of the sample.

The sample comes from a study of blood T cell repertoires in COVID-19 (dated by TCRdb to about 2020). Regarding the complete study: The collaborator samples originated in the United States, Italy and Spain and spanned the acute and convalescent phases of COVID-19. The prospective study material was composed of cDNA or gDNA derived from T cells, B-cell-depleted T cells, or PBMCs. Where available, HLA class I and class II types were taken from metadata supplied by the sample provider and were not determined by assay-based typing. Samples were obtained from the ongoing ImmuneRACE study (first 160 participants) and from 1,254 subjects provided by 6 global collaborators. The repertoires were made available in a free public database intended to serve as a resource for research on the immune response to SARS-CoV-2. A de-identified subject ID, COVID-19 status, age in years and sex were almost always included in the sample metadata. The dataset comprised deeply sampled blood TCRbeta repertoires from subjects exposed to, actively infected with, or recovered from COVID-19. Study-level results and caveats: The quantity of clinical and demographic metadata differed by source and by participant and was supplied without curation.

Material for sequencing was peripheral blood. This receptor chain uses TRBV12-3 or TRBV12-4 and TRBJ2-7; too little of a D gene remains to name it. The clonotype comes from a man between 60 and 70 years old with acute or convalescent COVID-19. The CDR3 in this case is CASSLGLGYEQYF. The DNA reads as follows: TGTGCCAGCAGTTTAGGTCTCGGCTACGAGCAGTACTTC.